This TCR beta chain was found in a study of Ad26.COV2.S vaccination and SARS-CoV-2 variants. The wider study: Intramuscular Ad26.COV2.S doses were given once or twice, 56 days apart.

As for this clone: Antigen specificity is unknown.

Treatment in this sample: about 20 received Ad26.COV2.S at low or high dose, single or two shots; several received placebo; per-sample allocation not given. The study sampled participants on day 63 after the first vaccine or placebo injection. In Boston, an adult donor aged 18-55 years took part. TCRdb's table, derived via immunoSEQ multiplex PCR, lists solely in-frame clones and lacks some. This table holds about 350,000 clones, around 89% found once. General observations from the study: Compared with placebo recipients, vaccine recipients had higher spike-specific TCR breadth.

CDR1 and CDR2 (germline): ENHRY, SYGVKD. CDR3 length: 13 amino acids. Trimming pared 10 bases from V and 4 bases from J, leaving 13 bases between. The receptor comes from a person aged 18-65 years who received the Ad26.COV2.S COVID-19 vaccine or a placebo. This chain links TRBV10-3 with TRBJ1-4; tentatively, D is TRBD1 (5 bases). Sequencing was performed on peripheral blood, taken in a trial of Ad26.COV2.S vaccine versus placebo. DNA of the CDR3: TGTGCCACAACGCGGGACCTTAATGAAAAACTGTTTTTT. Translating it yields CATTRDLNEKLFF.